This T cell receptor beta chain was identified in a study of T cells after posttransplantation cyclophosphamide. Clones were sequenced by immunoSEQ multiplex PCR, and TCRdb holds only the in-frame ones, with some missing. The profile shows around 3,000 clones, about 66% of them singletons. The V segment lost 10 bases and the J segment 4 bases; nucleotides outside the gene matches: 7. This CDR3 has 13 residues. Germline V gene data show CDR1 as MNHEY and CDR2 as SMNVEV (reference sequence). This clone turned up a few times. The genes are TRBV27 and TRBJ2-3; the match to TRBD1 covers 8 bases. This TCR came from a woman aged 25 to 39 in good health and a related stem cell transplant donor. The sample taken for sequencing was memory CD8+ T cells sorted from blood. CDR3: CATGGDASDTQYF. As DNA, the CDR3 is TGTGCCACAGGGGGCGATGCGTCAGATACGCAGTATTTT.